The rows below give T cell receptor beta chains drawn from one sample of a study of identifying expanded T cells in peripheral blood. Generated by immunoSEQ multiplex PCR, the TCRdb table keeps only in-frame clones and is missing some. This table has about 94,000 clones, 88% appearing once. Sample: blood. These receptors were obtained from a person aged 18 to 75 in good health. Each CDR3 is given with its conserved first and last residue. A D gene is named only where the DNA matches it firmly. Size is stated for part of the rows, as once, few or many counts, or as a class when the clone is expanded.

CDR3nt,CDR3aa,v_gene,abundance,d_gene,j_gene
TGTGCCAGCAGCTTAGTGCACTACTATGGCTACACCTTC,CASSLVHYYGYTF,TRBV7-2,NA,NA,TRBJ1-2
TGTGCCAGCAGTTGGACAGGGGGGCGGAATACGCAGTATTTT,CASSWTGGRNTQYF,TRBV27,NA,TRBD1,TRBJ2-3
TGTGCCAGCAGTTCGGACACCTACGAGCAGTACTTC,CASSSDTYEQYF,TRBV7-9,NA,NA,TRBJ2-7
TGTGCCAGCAGCTTAAGGGACAGGTACACAGATACGCAGTATTTT,CASSLRDRYTDTQYF,TRBV7-9,NA,TRBD1,TRBJ2-3
TGTGCCAGCAGCTTAACCCCGGCCCCCACTAAACAGTTCTTC,CASSLTPAPTKQFF,TRBV11-3,NA,NA,TRBJ2-1
TGCGCCAGCAGCCCCCAGTGGGACAATGAGCAGTTCTTC,CASSPQWDNEQFF,TRBV5-1,NA,NA,TRBJ2-1
TGTGCCATCAGGGGGGGAGTCCAAGAGACCCAGTACTTC,CAIRGGVQETQYF,TRBV10-3,once,NA,TRBJ2-5
TGTGCCAGCAGCTTGGTCAGGGGGATCACTGAAGCTTTCTTT,CASSLVRGITEAFF,TRBV5-8,NA,TRBD1,TRBJ1-1
TGTGCCAGTAGTATAGCTTCTAGCGGGGACTACGAGCAGTACTTC,CASSIASSGDYEQYF,TRBV19,NA,TRBD2,TRBJ2-7
TGTGCCAGCAGGACAGGGGGCGCAGAGACTGAAGCTTTCTTT,CASRTGGAETEAFF,TRBV6-1,NA,TRBD1,TRBJ1-1
TGTGCCAGTAGTTTCTTCAACGAACAGGGTCTAAATGGCTACACCTTC,CASSFFNEQGLNGYTF,TRBV19,NA,NA,TRBJ1-2
TGTGCCAGCAGTGAATCAGCCGGGAGGCGGGGAAACTATGGCTACACCTTC,CASSESAGRRGNYGYTF,TRBV25-1,NA,NA,TRBJ1-2
TGTGCCAGCACCGGCCAGGGCGAAACGCAGTATTTT,CASTGQGETQYF,TRBV28,NA,NA,TRBJ2-3
TGTGCCAGCAGCCTCTACACAGATACGCAGTATTTT,CASSLYTDTQYF,TRBV7-2,NA,NA,TRBJ2-3
TGTGCCAGCAGTGAACAGGGGTACACCGGGGAGCTGTTTTTT,CASSEQGYTGELFF,TRBV6-1,NA,NA,TRBJ2-2
TGTGCCAGCAGCCCCAGCCCACTCCCGAGCTACGAGCAGTACTTC,CASSPSPLPSYEQYF,TRBV5-6,NA,NA,TRBJ2-7
TGTGCCAGCAGCTCGCCTTATGGGCGGAGGTCCTACAATGAGCAGTTCTTC,CASSSPYGRRSYNEQFF,TRBV7-2,NA,NA,TRBJ2-1
TGTGCCAGCAGGGAACTTTTCGGAGGGGTGAACACTGAAGCTTTCTTT,CASRELFGGVNTEAFF,TRBV6-1,once,NA,TRBJ1-1
TGTGCCACCTCAGTTCAGGGTAAACCCGGGGAGCTGTTTTTT,CATSVQGKPGELFF,TRBV27,once,NA,TRBJ2-2
TGTGCCAGCAGCCCGAGTCTGAACACCGGGGAGCTGTTTTTT,CASSPSLNTGELFF,TRBV5-4,NA,NA,TRBJ2-2
TGTGCCAGCAACCCAGGGGACAGGAGATACGAGCAGTACTTC,CASNPGDRRYEQYF,TRBV7-2,NA,TRBD1,TRBJ2-7
TGTGCCAGCAGTTCTACAGGGGGCACTGGAAACACCATATATTTT,CASSSTGGTGNTIYF,TRBV6-1,NA,TRBD1,TRBJ1-3
TGTGCCAGCAGCGGAGGACAGGGCAACTATGGCTACACCTTC,CASSGGQGNYGYTF,TRBV13,once,TRBD1,TRBJ1-2
TGTGCCTGGGGACTGACAACCGGGCAGCGGGACACCATATATTTT,CAWGLTTGQRDTIYF,TRBV30,once,NA,TRBJ1-3
TGTGCCAGCAGCTCCCGACAGGGGGCCCACGAGCAGTACTTC,CASSSRQGAHEQYF,TRBV11-2,NA,TRBD1,TRBJ2-7
TGTGCCAGCTCACCCCTGGGGGTGCCCTATGGCTACACCTTC,CASSPLGVPYGYTF,TRBV18,once,NA,TRBJ1-2
TGTGCCAGCAGCTCCGGGACAGGGATAGAGCAGTTCTTC,CASSSGTGIEQFF,TRBV7-3,NA,TRBD1,TRBJ2-1
TGTGCCAGCAGCTCTGGGCCTGAGCAGTTCTTC,CASSSGPEQFF,TRBV7-9,NA,NA,TRBJ2-1
TGCGCCAGCAGAGGTTTAAGGGGGCAAGAAAATGAGCAGTTCTTC,CASRGLRGQENEQFF,TRBV10-1,NA,TRBD1,TRBJ2-1
TGTGCCAGCAGCGTCGGACAGAACCCTAACTATGGCTACACCTTC,CASSVGQNPNYGYTF,TRBV9,once,NA,TRBJ1-2
TGTGCCAGCAGTGAAGCGACGGGACACGGTGGGACCCAGTACTTC,CASSEATGHGGTQYF,TRBV2,once,NA,TRBJ2-5
TGTGCCAGCAGCCTGAACAAAGACCAGAGGGGCAATGAGCAGTTCTTC,CASSLNKDQRGNEQFF,TRBV7-9,NA,NA,TRBJ2-1
TGCGCCAGCAGCATGGGACTAGCCACAGATACGCAGTATTTT,CASSMGLATDTQYF,TRBV5-1,NA,TRBD2,TRBJ2-3
TGCAGCGCCGAGGGGACAGGGTCCTACGAGCAGTACTTC,CSAEGTGSYEQYF,TRBV29-1,NA,TRBD1,TRBJ2-7
TGTGCCAGCAGCTTACCCCAGGGAGCCAAAAACATTCAGTACTTC,CASSLPQGAKNIQYF,TRBV7-9,NA,NA,TRBJ2-4
TGTGCCAGCAGTTGGCGGGGGGAGGGAACTGAAGCTTTCTTT,CASSWRGEGTEAFF,TRBV6-5,NA,NA,TRBJ1-1
TGTGCCAGCAGCTTGGGTCAGGGGGATTATGGCTACACCTTC,CASSLGQGDYGYTF,TRBV7-9,NA,TRBD1,TRBJ1-2
TGCGCCAGCAGCTTAGACAGGAACTATGGCTACACCTTC,CASSLDRNYGYTF,TRBV5-1,once,NA,TRBJ1-2
TGTGCCAGCAGTTACTCGCGGGAATCGGGTCAGCCCCAGCATTTT,CASSYSRESGQPQHF,TRBV6-5,NA,NA,TRBJ1-5
TGCGCCAGCAGCCAAGATTGGGGGGGGCAGGTCTATGGCTACACCTTC,CASSQDWGGQVYGYTF,TRBV4-1,NA,NA,TRBJ1-2
TGTGCCAGCAGTGAAGGGGCGGGACGCGTCTACGAGCAGTACTTC,CASSEGAGRVYEQYF,TRBV6-1,NA,NA,TRBJ2-7
TGCGCCAGCAGCTTGGATCGGCTCGGGGCCAACGTCCTGACTTTC,CASSLDRLGANVLTF,TRBV5-1,NA,NA,TRBJ2-6
TGCGCCAGCAGCCGTTATGCCCTTGACACTGAAGCTTTCTTT,CASSRYALDTEAFF,TRBV4-1,NA,NA,TRBJ1-1
TGTGCCAGCAGCGTAGACGGGAGTCCCCTCAGGGATACGCAGTATTTT,CASSVDGSPLRDTQYF,TRBV9,NA,NA,TRBJ2-3
TGTGCCAGTAGTATGAGTTACAATGAGCAGTTCTTC,CASSMSYNEQFF,TRBV19,NA,NA,TRBJ2-1
TGTGCCAGCAGCAAACCGGAGCCCCAGCATTTT,CASSKPEPQHF,TRBV7-6,NA,NA,TRBJ1-5
TGCGCCAGCAGAGACAGAGGCCAAGGAAACACTGAAGCTTTCTTT,CASRDRGQGNTEAFF,TRBV10-2,NA,NA,TRBJ1-1
TGCGCCAGCAGGGGTCAAGAGGGCCTCTATGGCTACACCTTC,CASRGQEGLYGYTF,TRBV5-1,NA,NA,TRBJ1-2